The clone carrying this TCR beta chain was recorded at least ten times. When ophthalmopathy did not progress within 18 months, Graves' hyperthyroidism was considered stable. Hyperthyroidism patients were newly diagnosed, had disease duration under 2 months, and were aged 18 to 65 years. It was uncontrolled infection, other autoimmune disease, pregnancy or lactation that excluded patients. Orbital computed tomography and thyroid ultrasound, together with serum TRAb and thyroxine and clinical symptoms, were used for diagnoses. The data derive from a study of T cells in Graves' hyperthyroidism and ophthalmopathy. Trimming shortened V by 1 base and J by 8 bases, and 8 bases separated the two germline ends. CDR3 length: 11 amino acids. Germline V lookup: CDR1 GTSNPN, CDR2 SVGIG (reference sequence). Amplified TCR beta CDR3 regions derived from RNA transcripts. In the first-round RT-PCR of the TCR CDR3, the HTBI primer set was used. MiXCR, applied by TCRdb to the multiplex PCR reads, yields one record per CDR3 protein. The sample shows more than 500,000 distinct CDR3 sequences, around 15% of them seen only once.

The V call is TRBV30, the J call TRBJ1-2; D uncertain. This sequence originates from a woman in her thirties or forties with Graves' hyperthyroidism. Sample: blood. The CDR3 region is CAWSGIGGYTF. CDR3 sequence (DNA): TGTGCCTGGAGTGGGATTGGCGGCTACACCTTC.